This T cell receptor (beta chain) was identified during a study of blood T cells in healthy people across ages. Next came a second PCR, run for 7 to 11 cycles, which used a sample-barcoded 5' primer along with a J-beta primer mix. TCRdb ran MiXCR on the 5' RACE reads and lists one entry per CDR3 protein. The sample carries some 700,000 distinct CDR3 sequences, approximately 21% recorded once. This clonotype was seen only a few times. V shed 0 bases and J shed 6 bases, with 8 bases lying between them. The CDR3 contains 13 residues. Germline V CDR1 and CDR2: SGHTA, FQGNSA. The rearrangement links TRBV7-2 to TRBJ1-1, with D hard to call. The sequence was collected from a man aged 65-85 years in good health. Sequenced material: blood. The CDR3 protein is CASSLASVPEAFF. As DNA, the CDR3 is TGTGCCAGCAGCTTAGCTAGCGTACCTGAAGCTTTCTTT.